The rows below give T cell receptor beta chains drawn from one sample of a study of shared clonotypes between healthy human individuals. Sequencing used immunoSEQ multiplex PCR; TCRdb keeps in-frame clones, though not all of them. The sample lists about 460,000 clones; roughly 80% were seen once. The specimen sequenced was PBMCs. These receptors came from a woman in her thirties or forties in good health. Some clones in this sample may be carry-over from other donors' samples. CDR3s include the opening cysteine and the closing phenylalanine or tryptophan. Fields, in order: clone size, D gene, V gene, J gene, CDR3 DNA, CDR3 protein. The D gene is left open where the match is weak. Clone size is given for some rows only: seen once, a few or many times, or a class if the clone is expanded.

abundance: .
d_gene: TRBD1
v_gene: TRBV28
j_gene: TRBJ1-3
CDR3nt: TGTGCCAGCAGTACAGGGGACGGTGGAAACACCATATATTTT
CDR3aa: CASSTGDGGNTIYF

abundance: .
d_gene: .
v_gene: TRBV4-3
j_gene: TRBJ1-1
CDR3nt: TGCGCCAGCAGCCAAGGGGTGAACACTGAAGCTTTCTTT
CDR3aa: CASSQGVNTEAFF

abundance: .
d_gene: TRBD1
v_gene: TRBV5-1
j_gene: TRBJ1-1
CDR3nt: TGCGCCAGCAGCTTGGCCTCTGGGACAGGGTTTGAAGCTTTCTTT
CDR3aa: CASSLASGTGFEAFF

abundance: once
d_gene: .
v_gene: TRBV29-1
j_gene: TRBJ1-1
CDR3nt: TGCAGCGTTGTAGGTCAGATGAACACTGAAGCTTTCTTT
CDR3aa: CSVVGQMNTEAFF

abundance: once
d_gene: .
v_gene: TRBV6-5
j_gene: TRBJ2-2
CDR3nt: TGTGCCAGCAAGTTCGGGTCCACCGGGGAGCTGTTTTTT
CDR3aa: CASKFGSTGELFF

abundance: .
d_gene: .
v_gene: TRBV5-6
j_gene: TRBJ1-2
CDR3nt: TGTGCCAGCAGCGCCGGCGTAGGCTACACCTTC
CDR3aa: CASSAGVGYTF

abundance: .
d_gene: TRBD1
v_gene: TRBV11-2
j_gene: TRBJ2-7
CDR3nt: TGTGCCAGCAGCTTGGGGACAGGGTTATACGAGCAGTACTTC
CDR3aa: CASSLGTGLYEQYF

abundance: .
d_gene: TRBD1
v_gene: TRBV6-5
j_gene: TRBJ2-1
CDR3nt: TGTGCCAGCAGTTACTCGGGGACAGGAATTTACAATGAGCAGTTCTTC
CDR3aa: CASSYSGTGIYNEQFF

abundance: .
d_gene: .
v_gene: TRBV29-1
j_gene: TRBJ1-1
CDR3nt: TGCAGCGTATCTGGTTATGGGTCTTTTGAAGCTTTCTTT
CDR3aa: CSVSGYGSFEAFF

abundance: .
d_gene: TRBD2
v_gene: TRBV9
j_gene: TRBJ2-3
CDR3nt: TGTGCCAGCAGCGGGGTAGCGGGAGGGGTCACAGATACGCAGTATTTT
CDR3aa: CASSGVAGGVTDTQYF

abundance: .
d_gene: .
v_gene: TRBV4-1
j_gene: TRBJ1-5
CDR3nt: TGCGCCAGCAGCCAAGGGACAGTACGTCAGCCCCAGCATTTT
CDR3aa: CASSQGTVRQPQHF

abundance: .
d_gene: .
v_gene: TRBV7-2
j_gene: TRBJ1-5
CDR3nt: TGTGCCAGCAGCTTTGACCGGGACGGACTTGGACCCCAGCATTTT
CDR3aa: CASSFDRDGLGPQHF

abundance: many
d_gene: .
v_gene: TRBV5-1
j_gene: TRBJ2-7
CDR3nt: TGCGCCAGCAGCTTGAGTGGGACCGCCGGCTCCTACGAGCAGTACTTC
CDR3aa: CASSLSGTAGSYEQYF

abundance: .
d_gene: .
v_gene: TRBV7-2
j_gene: TRBJ2-7
CDR3nt: TGTGCCAGCAGCTTAACAGGCGGCTCCTACGAGCAGTACTTC
CDR3aa: CASSLTGGSYEQYF

abundance: .
d_gene: .
v_gene: TRBV2
j_gene: TRBJ2-2
CDR3nt: TGTGCCAGCAGAGCTCAGGGTGGTCCCGGGGAGCTGTTTTTT
CDR3aa: CASRAQGGPGELFF

abundance: .
d_gene: TRBD1
v_gene: TRBV10-3
j_gene: TRBJ2-7
CDR3nt: TGTGCCATCAAAGGGACAGGGAACTACGAGCAGTACTTC
CDR3aa: CAIKGTGNYEQYF

abundance: many
d_gene: .
v_gene: TRBV5-1
j_gene: TRBJ1-1
CDR3nt: TGCGCCAGCAGCTTGGCGGGGGGGAACACTGAAGCTTTCTTT
CDR3aa: CASSLAGGNTEAFF

abundance: many
d_gene: TRBD1
v_gene: TRBV30
j_gene: TRBJ1-1
CDR3nt: TGTGCCTGGAGAGGACAGGGGAACACTGAAGCTTTCTTT
CDR3aa: CAWRGQGNTEAFF

abundance: .
d_gene: TRBD2
v_gene: TRBV27
j_gene: TRBJ2-7
CDR3nt: TGTGCCAGCAGTCAAATACGGACTAGCGGGAGCCGCGAGCAGTACTTC
CDR3aa: CASSQIRTSGSREQYF

abundance: .
d_gene: .
v_gene: TRBV7-6
j_gene: TRBJ2-3
CDR3nt: TGTGCCAGCAGCTCCTCTAGCAGTTATACGCAGTATTTT
CDR3aa: CASSSSSSYTQYF

abundance: few
d_gene: .
v_gene: TRBV2
j_gene: TRBJ2-2
CDR3nt: TGTGCCAGCACCCGATCGCCTAGCGAAAACACCGGGGAGCTGTTTTTT
CDR3aa: CASTRSPSENTGELFF

abundance: .
d_gene: TRBD2
v_gene: TRBV29-1
j_gene: TRBJ2-3
CDR3nt: TGCAGCGCCGGGACTAGCGGAGGAGATACGCAGTATTTT
CDR3aa: CSAGTSGGDTQYF

abundance: .
d_gene: TRBD1
v_gene: TRBV18
j_gene: TRBJ2-6
CDR3nt: TGTGCCAGCTCACCCTTGGGGACAGGTTTGTCTGGGGCCAACGTCCTGACTTTC
CDR3aa: CASSPLGTGLSGANVLTF

abundance: .
d_gene: .
v_gene: TRBV7-8
j_gene: TRBJ1-5
CDR3nt: TGTGCCAGCAGCCAGGGGCAGGTCAATCAGCCCCAGCATTTT
CDR3aa: CASSQGQVNQPQHF

abundance: .
d_gene: TRBD1
v_gene: TRBV11-2
j_gene: TRBJ2-7
CDR3nt: TGTGCCAGCAGGCGACCGGGACAGGGGCGGAACGAGCAGTACTTC
CDR3aa: CASRRPGQGRNEQYF

abundance: .
d_gene: .
v_gene: TRBV27
j_gene: TRBJ2-7
CDR3nt: TGTGCCAGCAGTTTCATCCAGGGGAAGGAATACGAGCAGTACTTC
CDR3aa: CASSFIQGKEYEQYF

abundance: .
d_gene: TRBD1
v_gene: TRBV2
j_gene: TRBJ1-2
CDR3nt: TGTGCCAGCAGGGTTCCCGGGACAGGCCTTAACTATGGCTACACCTTC
CDR3aa: CASRVPGTGLNYGYTF

abundance: .
d_gene: .
v_gene: TRBV18
j_gene: TRBJ1-5
CDR3nt: TGTGCCAGCTCAACCGACGGTCAGCCCCAGCATTTT
CDR3aa: CASSTDGQPQHF

abundance: .
d_gene: .
v_gene: TRBV28
j_gene: TRBJ2-5
CDR3nt: TGTGCTGCTGGTCGGTGGGCGGGGGAGACCCAGTACTTC
CDR3aa: CAAGRWAGETQYF

abundance: .
d_gene: .
v_gene: TRBV30
j_gene: TRBJ1-3
CDR3nt: TGTGCCTGGAGTCCCCGGGAGTCTGGAAACACCATATATTTT
CDR3aa: CAWSPRESGNTIYF

abundance: .
d_gene: TRBD1
v_gene: TRBV7-6
j_gene: TRBJ2-5
CDR3nt: TGTGCCAGCAGCTTAGGGACAGGGGGCGCCGAGACCCAGTACTTC
CDR3aa: CASSLGTGGAETQYF

abundance: .
d_gene: TRBD1
v_gene: TRBV19
j_gene: TRBJ2-2
CDR3nt: TGTGCCAGCAAACCCGGGACAGGGGACACCGGGGAGCTGTTTTTT
CDR3aa: CASKPGTGDTGELFF

abundance: .
d_gene: .
v_gene: TRBV15
j_gene: TRBJ2-1
CDR3nt: TGTGCCACCTCACGACGGGCAGGATCCTACAATGAGCAGTTCTTC
CDR3aa: CATSRRAGSYNEQFF

abundance: .
d_gene: TRBD1
v_gene: TRBV5-4
j_gene: TRBJ2-7
CDR3nt: TGTGCCAGCAGCTTGGGACAGGGGACGAGCTCCTACGAGCAGTACTTC
CDR3aa: CASSLGQGTSSYEQYF

abundance: .
d_gene: .
v_gene: TRBV5-1
j_gene: TRBJ1-1
CDR3nt: TGCGCCAGCAGTCTGGCATGGGACACTGAAGCTTTCTTT
CDR3aa: CASSLAWDTEAFF

abundance: .
d_gene: .
v_gene: TRBV4-1
j_gene: TRBJ2-1
CDR3nt: TGCGCCTCCCGTGCGGCGGGATATTTAGATGAGCAGTTCTTC
CDR3aa: CASRAAGYLDEQFF

abundance: .
d_gene: .
v_gene: TRBV21-1
j_gene: TRBJ1-1
CDR3nt: TGTGCCAGCAGCAAAGGGGCACAAGCTATGAACACTGAAGCTTTCTTT
CDR3aa: CASSKGAQAMNTEAFF

abundance: .
d_gene: TRBD2
v_gene: TRBV4-3
j_gene: TRBJ2-1
CDR3nt: TGCGCCAGCAGCCAATGGGAGGGCCGCAATGAGCAGTTCTTC
CDR3aa: CASSQWEGRNEQFF

abundance: many
d_gene: .
v_gene: TRBV6-1
j_gene: TRBJ2-3
CDR3nt: TGTGCCAGCAGTGAACAGACGCCAGATACGCAGTATTTT
CDR3aa: CASSEQTPDTQYF

abundance: .
d_gene: .
v_gene: TRBV2
j_gene: TRBJ1-1
CDR3nt: TGTGCCAGCAGAGCAACAGAGAACACTGAAGCTTTCTTT
CDR3aa: CASRATENTEAFF

abundance: once
d_gene: .
v_gene: TRBV7-3
j_gene: TRBJ2-7
CDR3nt: TGTGCCAGCAGCTTAACGAGGGGAGACGAGCAGTACTTC
CDR3aa: CASSLTRGDEQYF

abundance: .
d_gene: .
v_gene: TRBV27
j_gene: TRBJ1-1
CDR3nt: TGTGCCAGCAGTTTAAGACGGACCTACACTGAAGCTTTCTTT
CDR3aa: CASSLRRTYTEAFF

abundance: few
d_gene: TRBD1
v_gene: TRBV2
j_gene: TRBJ1-2
CDR3nt: TGTGCCAGCAGAACGACAGGGGACTATGGCTACACCTTC
CDR3aa: CASRTTGDYGYTF

abundance: once
d_gene: .
v_gene: TRBV15
j_gene: TRBJ1-4
CDR3nt: TGTGCCACCAGCAGCAGGACAACTAATGAAAAGCTGTTTTTT
CDR3aa: CATSSRTTNEKLFF

abundance: .
d_gene: TRBD2
v_gene: TRBV5-4
j_gene: TRBJ2-5
CDR3nt: TGTGCCAGCAGCTTCACTAGCGGTACTGGAGAGACCCAGTACTTC
CDR3aa: CASSFTSGTGETQYF

abundance: many
d_gene: .
v_gene: TRBV5-8
j_gene: TRBJ1-2
CDR3nt: TGTGCCAGCAGCTTGACAGGGTATGGCTACACCTTC
CDR3aa: CASSLTGYGYTF

abundance: many
d_gene: .
v_gene: TRBV28
j_gene: TRBJ2-7
CDR3nt: TGTGCCAGCAGTCCCCATGGACTAACAACCTACGAGCAGTACTTC
CDR3aa: CASSPHGLTTYEQYF

abundance: .
d_gene: TRBD1
v_gene: TRBV5-1
j_gene: TRBJ2-7
CDR3nt: TGCGCCAGCAGCTGGGGGGACAGGGAGGAGGAGCAGTACTTC
CDR3aa: CASSWGDREEEQYF

abundance: once
d_gene: .
v_gene: TRBV7-8
j_gene: TRBJ1-4
CDR3nt: TGTGCCAGCAGTTCCAGGGAAACGGATGAAAAACTGTTTTTT
CDR3aa: CASSSRETDEKLFF

abundance: .
d_gene: TRBD2
v_gene: TRBV10-3
j_gene: TRBJ2-2
CDR3nt: TGTGCCATCAGTGGGCTAGCGGGAGTTTATACCGGGGAGCTGTTTTTT
CDR3aa: CAISGLAGVYTGELFF

abundance: .
d_gene: .
v_gene: TRBV19
j_gene: TRBJ2-1
CDR3nt: TGTGCCAGTAGTATGGGTGGGAGCATCCTCTACAATGAGCAGTTCTTC
CDR3aa: CASSMGGSILYNEQFF

abundance: .
d_gene: .
v_gene: TRBV13
j_gene: TRBJ2-3
CDR3nt: TGTGCCAGCAGCTTTGTAGGGTCAGATACGCAGTATTTT
CDR3aa: CASSFVGSDTQYF

abundance: once
d_gene: .
v_gene: TRBV11-2
j_gene: TRBJ2-5
CDR3nt: TGTGCCAGCAGCCCAAAGGGGCTATCGCTAGAAGAGACCCAGTACTTC
CDR3aa: CASSPKGLSLEETQYF